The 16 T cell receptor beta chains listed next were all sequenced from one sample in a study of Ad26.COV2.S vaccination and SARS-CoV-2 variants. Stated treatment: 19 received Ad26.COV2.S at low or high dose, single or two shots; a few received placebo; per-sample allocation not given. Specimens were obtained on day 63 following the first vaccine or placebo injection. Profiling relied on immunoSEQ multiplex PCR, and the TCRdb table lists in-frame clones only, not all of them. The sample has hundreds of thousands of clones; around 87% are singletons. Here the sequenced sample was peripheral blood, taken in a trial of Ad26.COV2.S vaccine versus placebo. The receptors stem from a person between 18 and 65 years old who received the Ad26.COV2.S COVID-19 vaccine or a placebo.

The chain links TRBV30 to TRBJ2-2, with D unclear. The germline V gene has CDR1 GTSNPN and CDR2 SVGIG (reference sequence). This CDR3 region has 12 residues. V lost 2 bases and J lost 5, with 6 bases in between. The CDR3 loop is CAWSPGTGELFF. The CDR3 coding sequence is TGTGCCTGGAGTCCCGGGACCGGGGAGCTGTTTTTT.

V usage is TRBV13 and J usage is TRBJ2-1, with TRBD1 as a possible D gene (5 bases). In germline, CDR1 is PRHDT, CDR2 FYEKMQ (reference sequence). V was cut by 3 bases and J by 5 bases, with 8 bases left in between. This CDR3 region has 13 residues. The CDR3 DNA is TGTGCCAGCAGCTTCAGGGTCCACAATGAGCAGTTCTTC. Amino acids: CASSFRVHNEQFF.

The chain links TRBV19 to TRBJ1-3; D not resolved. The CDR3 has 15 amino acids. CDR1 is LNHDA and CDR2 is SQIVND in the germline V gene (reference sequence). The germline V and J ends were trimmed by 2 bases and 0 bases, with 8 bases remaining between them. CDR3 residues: CASSISQRSGNTIYF. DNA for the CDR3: TGTGCCAGTAGTATATCGCAGCGCTCTGGAAACACCATATATTTT.

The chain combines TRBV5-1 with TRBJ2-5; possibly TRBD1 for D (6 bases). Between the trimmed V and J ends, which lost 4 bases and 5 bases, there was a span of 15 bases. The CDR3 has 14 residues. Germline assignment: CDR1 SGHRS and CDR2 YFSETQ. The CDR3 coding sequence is TGCGCCAGCAGCAAGGGACACGATCTGGAGACCCAGTACTTC. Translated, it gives CASSKGHDLETQYF.

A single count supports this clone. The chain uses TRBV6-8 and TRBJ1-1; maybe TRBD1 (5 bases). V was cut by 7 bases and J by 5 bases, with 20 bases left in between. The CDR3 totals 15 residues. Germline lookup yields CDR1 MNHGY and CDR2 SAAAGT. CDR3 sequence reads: CASTEIGGVRTEAFF. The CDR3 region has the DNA TGTGCCAGCACCGAAATCGGGGGGGTGCGGACTGAAGCTTTCTTT.

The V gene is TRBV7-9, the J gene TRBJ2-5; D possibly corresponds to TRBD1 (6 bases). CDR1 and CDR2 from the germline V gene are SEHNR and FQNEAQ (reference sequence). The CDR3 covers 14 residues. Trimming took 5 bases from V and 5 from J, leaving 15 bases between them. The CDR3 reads CASSPRTAWETQYF. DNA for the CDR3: TGTGCCAGCAGCCCCCGGACAGCCTGGGAGACCCAGTACTTC.

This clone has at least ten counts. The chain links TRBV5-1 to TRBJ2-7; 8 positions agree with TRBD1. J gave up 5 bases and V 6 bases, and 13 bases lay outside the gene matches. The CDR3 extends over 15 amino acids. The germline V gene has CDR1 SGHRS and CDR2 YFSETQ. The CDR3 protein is CASTINPGGLDEQYF. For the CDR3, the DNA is TGCGCCAGCACAATCAATCCAGGGGGCCTAGACGAGCAGTACTTC. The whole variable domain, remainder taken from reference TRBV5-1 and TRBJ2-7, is KAGVTQTPRYLIKTRGQQVTLSCSPISGHRSVSWYQQTPGQGLQFLFEYFSETQRNKGNFPGRFSGRQFSNSRSEMNVSTLELGDSALYLCASTINPGGLDEQYFGPGTRLTVT.

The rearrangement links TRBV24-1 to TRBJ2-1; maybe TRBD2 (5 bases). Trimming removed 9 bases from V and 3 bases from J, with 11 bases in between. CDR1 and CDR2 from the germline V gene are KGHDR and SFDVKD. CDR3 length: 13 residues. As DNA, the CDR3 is TGTGCCACCCAACCCCGGGGCTACAATGAGCAGTTCTTC. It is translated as CATQPRGYNEQFF.

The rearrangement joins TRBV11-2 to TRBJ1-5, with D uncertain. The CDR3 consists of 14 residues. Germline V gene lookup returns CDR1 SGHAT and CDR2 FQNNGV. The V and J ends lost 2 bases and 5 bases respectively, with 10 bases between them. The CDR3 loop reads CASSLLGGDQPQHF. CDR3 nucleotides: TGTGCCAGCAGCTTACTAGGAGGAGATCAGCCCCAGCATTTT.

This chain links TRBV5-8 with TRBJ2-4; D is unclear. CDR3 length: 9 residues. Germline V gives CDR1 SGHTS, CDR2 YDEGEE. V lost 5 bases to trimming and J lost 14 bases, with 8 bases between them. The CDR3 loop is CASSYTEYF. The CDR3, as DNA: TGTGCCAGCAGTTATACCGAGTACTTC.

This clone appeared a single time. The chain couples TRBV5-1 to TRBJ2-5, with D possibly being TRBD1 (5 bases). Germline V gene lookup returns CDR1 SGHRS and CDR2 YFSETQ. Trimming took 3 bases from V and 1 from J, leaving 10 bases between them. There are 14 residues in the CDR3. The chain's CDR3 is CASSSDSIQETQYF. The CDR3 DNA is TGCGCCAGCAGCTCTGACAGCATCCAAGAGACCCAGTACTTC. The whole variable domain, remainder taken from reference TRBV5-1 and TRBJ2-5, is KAGVTQTPRYLIKTRGQQVTLSCSPISGHRSVSWYQQTPGQGLQFLFEYFSETQRNKGNFPGRFSGRQFSNSRSEMNVSTLELGDSALYLCASSSDSIQETQYFGPGTRLLVL.

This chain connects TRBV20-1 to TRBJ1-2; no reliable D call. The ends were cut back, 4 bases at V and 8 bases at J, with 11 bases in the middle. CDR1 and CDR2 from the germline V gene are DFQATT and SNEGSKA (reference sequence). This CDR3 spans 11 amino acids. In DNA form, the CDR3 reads TGCAGTGCTATATACCCGCCGGGCTACACCTTC. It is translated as CSAIYPPGYTF.

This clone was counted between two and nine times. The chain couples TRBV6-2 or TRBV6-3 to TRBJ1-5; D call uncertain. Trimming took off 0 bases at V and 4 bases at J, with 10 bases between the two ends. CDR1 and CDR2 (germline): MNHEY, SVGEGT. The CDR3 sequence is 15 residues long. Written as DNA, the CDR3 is TGTGCCAGCAGTTACTCGACGCTCACTAATCAGCCCCAGCATTTT. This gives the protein CASSYSTLTNQPQHF.

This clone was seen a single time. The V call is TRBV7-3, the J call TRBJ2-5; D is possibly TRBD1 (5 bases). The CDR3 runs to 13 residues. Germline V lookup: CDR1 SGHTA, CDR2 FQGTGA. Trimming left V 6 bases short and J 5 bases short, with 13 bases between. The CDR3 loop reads CASRDTNRETQYF. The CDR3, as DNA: TGTGCCAGCAGAGACACAAACAGGGAGACCCAGTACTTC.

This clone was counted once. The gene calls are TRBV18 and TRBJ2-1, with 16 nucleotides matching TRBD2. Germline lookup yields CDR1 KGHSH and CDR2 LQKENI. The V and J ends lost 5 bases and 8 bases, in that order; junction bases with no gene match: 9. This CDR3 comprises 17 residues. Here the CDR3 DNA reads TGTGCCAGCTCATTGGGACTAGCGGGGGGGCCATGGGATGAGCAGTTCTTC. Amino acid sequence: CASSLGLAGGPWDEQFF.

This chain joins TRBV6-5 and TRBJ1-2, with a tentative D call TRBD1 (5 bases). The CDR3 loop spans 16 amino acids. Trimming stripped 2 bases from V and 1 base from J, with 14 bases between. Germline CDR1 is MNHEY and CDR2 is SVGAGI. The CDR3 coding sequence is TGTGCCAGCAGTTACGGGACGGAGACTCTTAACTATGGCTACACCTTC. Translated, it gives CASSYGTETLNYGYTF.